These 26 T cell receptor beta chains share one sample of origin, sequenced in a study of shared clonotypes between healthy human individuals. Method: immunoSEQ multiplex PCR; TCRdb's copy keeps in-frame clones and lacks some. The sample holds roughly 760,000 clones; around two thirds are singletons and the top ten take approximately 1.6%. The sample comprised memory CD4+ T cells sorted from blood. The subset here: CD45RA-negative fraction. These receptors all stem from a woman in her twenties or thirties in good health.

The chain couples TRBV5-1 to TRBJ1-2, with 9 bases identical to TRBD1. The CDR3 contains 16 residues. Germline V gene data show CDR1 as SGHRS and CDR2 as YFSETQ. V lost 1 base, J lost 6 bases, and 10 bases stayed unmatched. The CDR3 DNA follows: TGCGCCAGCAGCTTGAGAACAGGGGGCGCGACGGATGGCTACACCTTC. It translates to CASSLRTGGATDGYTF.

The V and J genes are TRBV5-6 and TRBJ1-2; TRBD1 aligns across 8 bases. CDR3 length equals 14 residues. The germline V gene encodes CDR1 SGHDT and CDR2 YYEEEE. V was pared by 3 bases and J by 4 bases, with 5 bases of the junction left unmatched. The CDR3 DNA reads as TGTGCCAGCAGCTGGGACAGGCAGACCTATGGCTACACCTTC. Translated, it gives CASSWDRQTYGYTF.

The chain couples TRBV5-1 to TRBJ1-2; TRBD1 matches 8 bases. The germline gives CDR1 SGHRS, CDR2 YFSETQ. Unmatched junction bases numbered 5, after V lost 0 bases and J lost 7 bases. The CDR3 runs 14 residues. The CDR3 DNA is TGCGCCAGCAGCTTGGAGGGACAGGATATTGGCTACACCTTC. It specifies CASSLEGQDIGYTF.

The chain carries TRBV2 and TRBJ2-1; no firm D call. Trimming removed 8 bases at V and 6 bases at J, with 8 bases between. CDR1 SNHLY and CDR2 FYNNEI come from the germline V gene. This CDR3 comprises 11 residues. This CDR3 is CASGRSNEQFF. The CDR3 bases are TGTGCCAGCGGGCGGAGCAATGAGCAGTTCTTC.

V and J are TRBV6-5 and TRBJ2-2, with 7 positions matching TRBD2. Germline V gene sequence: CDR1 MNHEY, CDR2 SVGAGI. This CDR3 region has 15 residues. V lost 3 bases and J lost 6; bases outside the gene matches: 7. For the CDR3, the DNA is TGTGCCAGCAGTTATAGTGGACTAGGGGCCGGGGAGCTGTTTTTT. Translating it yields CASSYSGLGAGELFF.

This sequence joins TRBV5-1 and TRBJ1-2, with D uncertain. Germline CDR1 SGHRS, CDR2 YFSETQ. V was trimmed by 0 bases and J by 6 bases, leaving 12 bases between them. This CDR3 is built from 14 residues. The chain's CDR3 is CASSLDLGVDGYTF. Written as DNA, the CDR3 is TGCGCCAGCAGCTTGGACCTGGGAGTAGATGGCTACACCTTC.

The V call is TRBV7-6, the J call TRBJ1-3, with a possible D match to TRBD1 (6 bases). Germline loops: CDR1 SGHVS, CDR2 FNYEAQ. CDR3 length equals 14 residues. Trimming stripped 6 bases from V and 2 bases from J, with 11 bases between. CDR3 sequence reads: CASSSGVPGNTIYF. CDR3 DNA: TGTGCCAGCAGTTCAGGGGTCCCTGGAAACACCATATATTTT.

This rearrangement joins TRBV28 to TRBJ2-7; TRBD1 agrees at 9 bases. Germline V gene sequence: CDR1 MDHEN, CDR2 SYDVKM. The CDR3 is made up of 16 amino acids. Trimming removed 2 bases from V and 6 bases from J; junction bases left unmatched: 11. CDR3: CASSLPGQGIEGEQYF. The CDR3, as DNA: TGTGCCAGCAGTTTACCCGGACAGGGGATCGAGGGCGAGCAGTACTTC.

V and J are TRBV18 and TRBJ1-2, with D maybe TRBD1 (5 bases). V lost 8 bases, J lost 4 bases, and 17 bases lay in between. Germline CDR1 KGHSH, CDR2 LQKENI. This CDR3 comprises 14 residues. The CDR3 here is CASLAGEGPYGYTF. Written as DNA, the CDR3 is TGTGCCAGCCTTGCGGGGGAGGGCCCCTATGGCTACACCTTC.

The CDR3 protein is CAISTGPAKGRETQYF. The CDR3 DNA follows: TGTGCCATCAGTACAGGCCCCGCAAAGGGGAGAGAGACCCAGTACTTC. The rearrangement joins TRBV10-3 to TRBJ2-5, with D perhaps TRBD1 or TRBD2 (5 bases each). This CDR3 region has 16 residues. Germline V gene sequence: CDR1 ENHRY, CDR2 SYGVKD. Trimming removed 5 bases at V and 4 bases at J, with 20 bases between.

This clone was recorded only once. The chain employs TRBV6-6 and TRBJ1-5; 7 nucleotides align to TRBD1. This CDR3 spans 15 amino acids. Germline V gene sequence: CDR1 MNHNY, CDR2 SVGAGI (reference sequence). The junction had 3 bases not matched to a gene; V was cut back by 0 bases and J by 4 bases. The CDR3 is CASSYSQGQNQPQHF. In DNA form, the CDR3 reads TGTGCCAGCAGTTACTCACAGGGGCAAAATCAGCCCCAGCATTTT.

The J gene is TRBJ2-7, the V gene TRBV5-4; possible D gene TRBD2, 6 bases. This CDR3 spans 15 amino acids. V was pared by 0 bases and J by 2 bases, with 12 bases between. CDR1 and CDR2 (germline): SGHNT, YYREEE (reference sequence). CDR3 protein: CASSLEASVTYEQYF. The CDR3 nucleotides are TGTGCCAGCAGCTTGGAAGCTAGCGTAACCTACGAGCAGTACTTC.

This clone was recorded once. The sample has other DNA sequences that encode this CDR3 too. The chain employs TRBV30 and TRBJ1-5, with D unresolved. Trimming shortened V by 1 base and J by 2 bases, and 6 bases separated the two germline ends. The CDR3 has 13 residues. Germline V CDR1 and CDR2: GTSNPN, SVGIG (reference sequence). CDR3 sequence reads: CAWSAGGNQPQHF. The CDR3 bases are TGTGCCTGGAGTGCGGGCGGCAATCAGCCCCAGCATTTT.

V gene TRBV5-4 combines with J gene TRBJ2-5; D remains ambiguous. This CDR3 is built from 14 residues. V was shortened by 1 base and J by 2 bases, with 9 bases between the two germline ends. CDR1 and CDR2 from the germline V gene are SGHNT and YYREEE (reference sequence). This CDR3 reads CASSLIPEQETQYF. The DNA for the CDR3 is TGTGCCAGCAGCTTGATCCCGGAACAAGAGACCCAGTACTTC. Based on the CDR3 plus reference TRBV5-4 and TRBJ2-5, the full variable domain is ETGVTQSPTHLIKTRGQQVTLRCSSQSGHNTVSWYQQALGQGPQFIFQYYREEENGRGNFPPRFSGLQFPNYSSELNVNALELDDSALYLCASSLIPEQETQYFGPGTRLLVL.

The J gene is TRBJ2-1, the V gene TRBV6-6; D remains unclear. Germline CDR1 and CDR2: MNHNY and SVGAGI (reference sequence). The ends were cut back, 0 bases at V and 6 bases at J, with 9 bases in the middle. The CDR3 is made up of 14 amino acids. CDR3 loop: CASSYSALPNEQFF. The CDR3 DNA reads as TGTGCCAGCAGTTACTCGGCCCTCCCCAATGAGCAGTTCTTC.

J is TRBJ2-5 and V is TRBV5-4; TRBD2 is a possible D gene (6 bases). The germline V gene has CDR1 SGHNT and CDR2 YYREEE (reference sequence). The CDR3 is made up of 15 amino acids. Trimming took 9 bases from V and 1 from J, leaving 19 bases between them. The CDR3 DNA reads TGTGCCACCACAGCTGGGGGGAGTATCCAAGAGACCCAGTACTTC. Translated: CATTAGGSIQETQYF.

CDR3 in amino acids: CASSASTDTQYF. CDR3 nucleotide sequence: TGTGCCAGCAGCGCCTCGACAGATACGCAGTATTTT. The chain carries TRBV4-2 and TRBJ2-3; D unclear. V lost 5 bases to trimming and J lost 3 bases, with 6 bases between them. The CDR3 runs to 12 residues. Germline V gene data show CDR1 as LGHNA and CDR2 as YNFKEQ.

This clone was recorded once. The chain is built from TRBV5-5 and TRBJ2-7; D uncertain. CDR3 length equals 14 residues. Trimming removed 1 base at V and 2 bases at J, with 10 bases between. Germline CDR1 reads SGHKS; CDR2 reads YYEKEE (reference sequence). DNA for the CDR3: TGTGCCAGCAGCTTGAACCCTAACGCCTACGAGCAGTACTTC. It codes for CASSLNPNAYEQYF.

CDR3 DNA: TGCGCCAGCAGCCTAAGCAGAGGACAACAGAACACCGGGGAGCTGTTTTTT. This translates into CASSLSRGQQNTGELFF. The chain employs TRBV4-1 and TRBJ2-2; tentative D call: TRBD1 (5 bases). The V and J ends lost 4 bases and 1 base respectively, with 16 bases between them. In germline, CDR1 is MGHRA, CDR2 YSYEKL. The CDR3 is 17 amino acids.

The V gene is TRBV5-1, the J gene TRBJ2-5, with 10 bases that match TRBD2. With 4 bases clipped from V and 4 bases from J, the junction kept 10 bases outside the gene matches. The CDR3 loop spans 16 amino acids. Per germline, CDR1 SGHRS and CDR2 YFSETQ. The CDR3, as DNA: TGCGCCAGCAGCCCTGTTCTAGCGGGAGAAGGAGAGACCCAGTACTTC. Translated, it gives CASSPVLAGEGETQYF.

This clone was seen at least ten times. CDR3 in DNA: TGTGCCAGCAGCTTGATGAGAGGGGTAGAGCAGTTCTTC. It codes for CASSLMRGVEQFF. The chain recombines TRBV5-4 with TRBJ2-1; D is perhaps TRBD1 or TRBD2 (5 bases each). Deletions cut 1 base from V and 10 bases from J, with 12 bases between. The germline V gene encodes CDR1 SGHNT and CDR2 YYREEE (reference sequence). CDR3 length equals 13 residues. Complete variable domain (other parts from reference TRBV5-4 and TRBJ2-1): ETGVTQSPTHLIKTRGQQVTLRCSSQSGHNTVSWYQQALGQGPQFIFQYYREEENGRGNFPPRFSGLQFPNYSSELNVNALELDDSALYLCASSLMRGVEQFFGPGTRLTVL.

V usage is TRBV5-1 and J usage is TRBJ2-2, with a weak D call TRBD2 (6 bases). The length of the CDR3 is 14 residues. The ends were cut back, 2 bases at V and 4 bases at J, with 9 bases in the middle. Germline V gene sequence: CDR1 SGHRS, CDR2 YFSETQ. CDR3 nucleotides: TGCGCCAGCAGCTTCGGGACTCCCACCGGGGAGCTGTTTTTT. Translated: CASSFGTPTGELFF. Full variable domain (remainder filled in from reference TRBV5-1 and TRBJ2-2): KAGVTQTPRYLIKTRGQQVTLSCSPISGHRSVSWYQQTPGQGLQFLFEYFSETQRNKGNFPGRFSGRQFSNSRSEMNVSTLELGDSALYLCASSFGTPTGELFFGEGSRLTVL.

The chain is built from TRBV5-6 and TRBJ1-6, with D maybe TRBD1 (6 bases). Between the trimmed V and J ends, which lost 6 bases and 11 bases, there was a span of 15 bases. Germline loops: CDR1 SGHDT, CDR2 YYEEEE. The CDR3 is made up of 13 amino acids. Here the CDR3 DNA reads TGTGCCAGCACCGCCGACAGGAGGACACCCCTCCACTTT. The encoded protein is CASTADRRTPLHF.

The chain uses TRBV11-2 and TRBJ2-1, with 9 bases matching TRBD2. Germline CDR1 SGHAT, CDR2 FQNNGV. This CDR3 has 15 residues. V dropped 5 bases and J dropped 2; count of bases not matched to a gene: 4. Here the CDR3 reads CASSITSGPYNEQFF. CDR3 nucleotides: TGTGCCAGCAGCATTACTAGCGGGCCCTACAATGAGCAGTTCTTC.

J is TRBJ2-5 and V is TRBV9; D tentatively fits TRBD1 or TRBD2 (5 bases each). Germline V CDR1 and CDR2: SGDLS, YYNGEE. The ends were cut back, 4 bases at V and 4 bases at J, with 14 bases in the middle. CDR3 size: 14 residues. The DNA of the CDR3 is TGTGCCAGCAGCCCCCGGACTGGGGGAGAGACCCAGTACTTC. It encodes CASSPRTGGETQYF.

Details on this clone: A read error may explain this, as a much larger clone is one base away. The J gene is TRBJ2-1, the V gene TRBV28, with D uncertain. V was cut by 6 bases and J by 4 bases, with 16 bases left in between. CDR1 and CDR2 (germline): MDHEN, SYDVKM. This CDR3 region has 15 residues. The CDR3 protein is CASSRSESLYNEQFF. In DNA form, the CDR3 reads TGTGCCAGCAGCCGGAGCGAGAGTCTTTACAATGAGCAGTTCTTC.